Included here is one T cell receptor beta chain sequence, with context. What this receptor recognizes is not known. No base-level quality is on record; no much larger clone is a single base apart. This specimen belongs to a study of T cell changes during pregnancy in multiple sclerosis (dated by TCRdb to the late 2010s). Notes on the research overall: The study examined how the T cell repertoire changed over the course of pregnancy in women with multiple sclerosis.

The library was made by the immunoSEQ multiplex PCR assay. TCRdb provides this immuneACCESS table in a form limited to in-frame rearrangements. Some clones are lacking; in checked studies, under half of them reflect an unresolved V gene, and why the rest are absent is not known. The sample includes about 100,000 clones, with approximately 92% observed a single time. The ten largest account for around 2.5% of the sample. From a lookup of the germline V gene (reference sequence), CDR1 and CDR2 are LNHNV and YYDKDF. Cut back by 1 base and 0 bases, the V and J ends lie 10 bases apart. Measured from the cysteine to the phenylalanine, the CDR3 is 16 residues long. Only the CDR3 portion is preserved as DNA: 48 bases, with reading frame beginning at the first base.

The source material was peripheral blood, sampled in the first trimester of pregnancy. The TCR comes from a female donor with multiple sclerosis, enrolled in a pregnancy study. Recombination connected TRBV15 to TRBJ1-5; too little of a D gene remains to name it. The nucleotide sequence reads TGTGCCACCAGCAGAGGCTTTAGTTATAGCAATCAGCCCCAGCATTTT. Its product reads: CATSRGFSYSNQPQHF.